The clone carrying this T cell receptor beta chain appeared a few times. No antigen is known for it. The sample originates from a study of post-analysis software for immune sequencing data. The authors incorporated unique molecular identifiers into the TCR beta cDNA libraries. One entry per CDR3 protein, called by TCRdb with MiXCR from the PCR reads. The data show 750,000 to 950,000 distinct CDR3 sequences, roughly 50% seen once. CDR1 and CDR2 from the germline V gene are DFQATT and SNEGSKA (reference sequence). V dropped 1 base and J dropped 4; count of bases not matched to a gene: 2. The CDR3 consists of 14 residues. The study, taken as a whole, reports: About 5 TRBV segments (TRBV5-6, TRBV5-1 and TRBV20-1 among them) occurred more frequently in patients than in controls.

The clonotype was recovered from a girl aged 5 to 17 with multiple sclerosis. This rearrangement joins TRBV20-1 to TRBJ1-5, with 9 bases aligning to TRBD1. Sequenced input: blood. This CDR3 is CSARAGQGNQPQHF. The DNA of the CDR3 is TGCAGTGCTAGAGCCGGACAGGGGAATCAGCCCCAGCATTTT.